A single sample gave rise to the 21 T cell receptor beta chains below, sequenced in a study of technical replicates of blood from a few donors. The protocol was immunoSEQ multiplex PCR, while the TCRdb copy is restricted to in-frame clones and leaves out a portion. The repertoire holds some 87,000 clones, with 92% as singletons. Material: T cells isolated from PBMCs. All receptors derive from a human donor in good health.

This clone has just one count. The rearrangement joins TRBV23-1 to TRBJ1-2; possible D gene TRBD1, 6 bases. TRBV23-1 is an ORF for which the function is uncertain. Trimming shortened V by 5 bases and J by 6 bases, and 10 bases separated the two germline ends. The CDR3 extends over 12 amino acids. The CDR3 DNA is TGCGCCAGCAGTACAAACAGGGATGGCTACACCTTC. Its translation is CASSTNRDGYTF.

The gene calls are TRBV11-3 and TRBJ2-1, with 11 nucleotides matching TRBD2. The CDR3 spans 17 residues. V dropped 5 bases and J dropped 5; count of bases not matched to a gene: 11. CDR1 is SGHNT and CDR2 is YENEEA in the germline V gene. Here the CDR3 DNA reads TGTGCCAGCAGCCCAGGGGGTAGCGGGAGGGCCAACAATGAGCAGTTCTTC. Protein product: CASSPGGSGRANNEQFF.

The chain employs TRBV7-9 and TRBJ2-7; 8 nucleotides line up with TRBD2. The V gene's germline CDR1 is SEHNR and CDR2 FQNEAQ (reference sequence). V trimming: 3 bases; J trimming: 3 bases; junction bases outside the gene matches: 4. This CDR3 spans 14 amino acids. As DNA, the CDR3 is TGTGCCAGCAGCTTCCGGGAGGGACGCTACGAGCAGTACTTC. Its protein is CASSFREGRYEQYF.

The V gene is TRBV4-1, the J gene TRBJ2-5; D is perhaps TRBD2 (6 bases). The CDR3 has 14 residues. Germline CDR1 reads MGHRA; CDR2 reads YSYEKL. V was cut by 4 bases and J by 2 bases, with 11 bases left in between. The CDR3 nucleotides read TGCGCCAGCAGCCCGGGGGACTTTCAAGAGACCCAGTACTTC. Encoded protein: CASSPGDFQETQYF.

The chain joins TRBV19 to TRBJ1-1; the D gene is possibly TRBD1 (6 bases). Germline CDR1 LNHDA, CDR2 SQIVND (reference sequence). The V end lost 7 bases, the J end lost 10 bases, and 22 bases lay between the germline ends. This CDR3 is 14 amino acids long. CDR3 loop: CASNQKPGVVLAFF. In DNA, the CDR3 is TGTGCCAGTAACCAAAAACCAGGGGTAGTTTTAGCTTTCTTT.

Concerning this clone itself: The same CDR3 can be traced to other DNA sequences in this sample. The chain combines TRBV11-3 with TRBJ2-1; a weak D match, TRBD1 (6 bases). Germline V gene sequence: CDR1 SGHNT, CDR2 YENEEA. There are 13 residues in the CDR3. V gave up 5 bases and J gave up 4 bases, with 9 bases separating them. The CDR3 loop is CASSLTGYNEQFF. DNA for the CDR3: TGTGCCAGCAGCCTAACAGGGTACAATGAGCAGTTCTTC.

The chain links TRBV5-1 to TRBJ1-1; the D gene is possibly TRBD1 (6 bases). The CDR3 totals 14 residues. V lost 2 bases, J lost 0 bases, and 8 bases lay in between. Germline V gives CDR1 SGHRS, CDR2 YFSETQ. This CDR3 is CASSLGQMNTEAFF. The CDR3 coding sequence is TGCGCCAGCAGCTTAGGACAGATGAACACTGAAGCTTTCTTT.

The J gene is TRBJ1-2, the V gene TRBV30, with TRBD1 matching 10 bases. This CDR3 region has 13 residues. The V gene's germline CDR1 is GTSNPN and CDR2 SVGIG (reference sequence). Trimming at V came to 0 bases and at J to 8 bases, leaving 3 bases not matched to a gene. The CDR3 protein is CAWSVGTGDGYTF. CDR3 in DNA: TGTGCCTGGAGTGTAGGGACAGGGGACGGCTACACCTTC.

The table lists this clone with a count of one. This chain joins TRBV28 and TRBJ1-1; 7 nucleotides agree with TRBD1. V shed 10 bases, J shed 1 base, and the junction held 3 bases outside the gene matches. The CDR3 is 12 residues long. Germline V CDR1 and CDR2: MDHEN, SYDVKM. CDR3 in DNA: TGTGCCACCTGGGACAGGAACACTGAAGCTTTCTTT. The encoded protein is CATWDRNTEAFF.

Turning to this clone: The junction and the germline gene differ at one end; a read error may be behind it. V and J are TRBV30 and TRBJ2-1; tentatively, D is TRBD1 (6 bases). There are 14 residues in the CDR3. The germline V gene has CDR1 GTSNPN and CDR2 SVGIG (reference sequence). Here the CDR3 reads CAWSVSYTGNGQFF. CDR3 coding DNA: TGTGCCTGGAGTGTAAGCTACACAGGGAATGGGCAGTTCTTC.

J is TRBJ2-7 and V is TRBV19; TRBD1 aligns across 12 bases. Trimming cost V 3 bases and J 2 bases; bases outside gene matches: 8. Germline V CDR1 and CDR2: LNHDA, SQIVND (reference sequence). The CDR3 contains 17 residues. CDR3 coding DNA: TGTGCCAGTAGTATGGGACAGGGGGCGCTGGGCCCCTACGAGCAGTACTTC. Translation: CASSMGQGALGPYEQYF.

The rearrangement uses TRBV23-1 and TRBJ2-1; 15 nucleotides agree with TRBD2. TRBV23-1 is known as an ORF, though its function is uncertain. V lost 4 bases and J lost 8; bases outside the gene matches: 9. The CDR3 loop spans 17 amino acids. CDR3 sequence reads: CASSPTAGTSGRYEQFF. In nucleotides, the CDR3 is TGCGCCAGCAGTCCAACGGCCGGGACTAGCGGGAGGTATGAGCAGTTCTTC.

This rearrangement joins TRBV6-5 to TRBJ2-7; TRBD2 agrees at 7 bases. The V gene end was trimmed by 0 bases and the J gene end by 3 bases; junction bases not matched to a gene: 5. This CDR3 is built from 15 residues. Germline assignment: CDR1 MNHEY and CDR2 SVGAGI. The CDR3 DNA follows: TGTGCCAGCAGTTACTCGGCGGGGGAGAGCTACGAGCAGTACTTC. Its protein is CASSYSAGESYEQYF.

The chain combines TRBV29-1 with TRBJ2-7; 8 nucleotides align to TRBD1. Trimming took 0 bases from V and 4 from J; bases not matched to a gene: 5. Germline CDR1 reads SQVTM; CDR2 reads ANQGSEA. This CDR3 is 14 amino acids long. The CDR3 DNA is TGCAGCGTTGAAGATCCGACAGGGGTTTACGAGCAGTACTTC. It codes for CSVEDPTGVYEQYF.

The chain has TRBV9 and TRBJ2-5, with D tentatively TRBD2 (5 bases). V lost 0 bases, J lost 5 bases, and 17 bases lay in between. The CDR3 sequence is 16 residues long. The germline CDR1 and CDR2 sequences are SGDLS and YYNGEE. CDR3 DNA: TGTGCCAGCAGCGTAGGAATTGGAGGTAGTAGCGAGACCCAGTACTTC. It is translated as CASSVGIGGSSETQYF.

The CDR3 region is CASSDEEDSNEKLFF. The CDR3 nucleotides read TGTGCCAGCAGTGATGAGGAGGACAGTAACGAAAAACTGTTTTTT. This rearrangement joins TRBV25-1 to TRBJ1-4; perhaps TRBD1 as D (6 bases). The germline V gene has CDR1 MGHDK and CDR2 SYGVNS. The CDR3 consists of 15 residues. V gave up 3 bases and J gave up 8 bases, with 16 bases separating them.

V and J are TRBV30 and TRBJ1-2; TRBD1 is a possible D gene (5 bases). CDR1 GTSNPN and CDR2 SVGIG come from the germline V gene (reference sequence). Trimming took 5 bases from V and 7 from J, leaving 14 bases between them. The CDR3 consists of 12 residues. CDR3 nucleotide sequence: TGTGCCTGGGAAATAGCGGGGGGTGGCTACACCTTC. This sequence encodes CAWEIAGGGYTF.

CDR3 sequence reads: CASSAFGGRATDTQYF. The CDR3 DNA sequence: TGTGCCAGCAGTGCCTTTGGTGGGAGGGCCACAGATACGCAGTATTTT. The chain uses TRBV6-1 and TRBJ2-3, with 7 positions matching TRBD2. Per the germline V gene, CDR1 is MNHNS and CDR2 is SASEGT. The V and J ends lost 4 bases and 2 bases, in that order; junction bases with no gene match: 9. The CDR3 sequence is 16 residues long.

The J gene is TRBJ2-3, the V gene TRBV30; 7 nucleotides match TRBD2. The CDR3 extends over 13 amino acids. Germline-derived CDR1 and CDR2 are GTSNPN and SVGIG (reference sequence). V trimming: 3 bases; J trimming: 4 bases; junction bases outside the gene matches: 4. The CDR3, as DNA: TGTGCCTGGAGCGGGAGGCTAGCAGATACGCAGTATTTT. Translating it yields CAWSGRLADTQYF.

The chain couples TRBV9 to TRBJ2-7; TRBD2 matches 7 bases. J was trimmed by 2 bases and V by 6 bases; bases with no gene match: 8. CDR1 and CDR2 (germline): SGDLS, YYNGEE. The CDR3 is 14 residues long. This chain's CDR3 is CASNDGTKAYEQYF. The DNA of the CDR3 is TGTGCCAGCAACGACGGGACTAAAGCCTACGAGCAGTACTTC. Drawing the rest from reference TRBV9 and TRBJ2-7, the complete variable domain is DSGVTQTPKHLITATGQRVTLRCSPRSGDLSVYWYQQSLDQGLQFLIQYYNGEERAKGNILERFSAQQFPDLHSELNLSSLELGDSALYFCASNDGTKAYEQYFGPGTRLTVT.

The gene calls are TRBV5-1 and TRBJ2-5, with TRBD2 identical over 10 bases. The CDR3 runs 15 residues. Germline V gene lookup returns CDR1 SGHRS and CDR2 YFSETQ. Trimming at V came to 2 bases and at J to 5 bases, leaving 6 bases not matched to a gene. CDR3 coding DNA: TGCGCCAGCAGCTTAAGCCTAGCGGGAGTCGAGACCCAGTACTTC. It encodes CASSLSLAGVETQYF.